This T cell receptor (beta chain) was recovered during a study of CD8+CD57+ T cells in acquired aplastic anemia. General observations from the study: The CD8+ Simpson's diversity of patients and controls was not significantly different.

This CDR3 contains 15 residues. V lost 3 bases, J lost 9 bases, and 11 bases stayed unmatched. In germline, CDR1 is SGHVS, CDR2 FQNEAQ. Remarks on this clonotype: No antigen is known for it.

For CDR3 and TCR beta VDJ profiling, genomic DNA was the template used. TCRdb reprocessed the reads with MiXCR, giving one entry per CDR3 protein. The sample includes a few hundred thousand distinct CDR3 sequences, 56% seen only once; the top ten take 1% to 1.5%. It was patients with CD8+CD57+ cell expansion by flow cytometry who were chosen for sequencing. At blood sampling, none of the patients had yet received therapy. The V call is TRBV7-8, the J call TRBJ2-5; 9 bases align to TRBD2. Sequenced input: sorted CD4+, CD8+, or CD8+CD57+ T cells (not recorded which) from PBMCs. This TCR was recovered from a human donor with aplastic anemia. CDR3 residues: CASSFRGERLAAQYF. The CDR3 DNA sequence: TGTGCCAGCAGCTTTAGGGGGGAGAGACTAGCGGCCCAGTACTTC.